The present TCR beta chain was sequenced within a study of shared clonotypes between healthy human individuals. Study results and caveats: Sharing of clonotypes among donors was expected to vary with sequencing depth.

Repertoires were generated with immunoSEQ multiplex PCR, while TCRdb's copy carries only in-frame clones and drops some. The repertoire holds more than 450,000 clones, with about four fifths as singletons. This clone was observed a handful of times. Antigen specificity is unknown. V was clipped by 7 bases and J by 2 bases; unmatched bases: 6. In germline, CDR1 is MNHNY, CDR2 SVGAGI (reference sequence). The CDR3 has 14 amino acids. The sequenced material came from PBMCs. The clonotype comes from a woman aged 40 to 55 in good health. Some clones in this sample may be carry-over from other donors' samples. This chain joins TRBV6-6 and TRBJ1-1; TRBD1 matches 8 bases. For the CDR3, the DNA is TGTGCCAGCAATCAGGGACAGGACAACACTGAAGCTTTCTTT. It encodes CASNQGQDNTEAFF.